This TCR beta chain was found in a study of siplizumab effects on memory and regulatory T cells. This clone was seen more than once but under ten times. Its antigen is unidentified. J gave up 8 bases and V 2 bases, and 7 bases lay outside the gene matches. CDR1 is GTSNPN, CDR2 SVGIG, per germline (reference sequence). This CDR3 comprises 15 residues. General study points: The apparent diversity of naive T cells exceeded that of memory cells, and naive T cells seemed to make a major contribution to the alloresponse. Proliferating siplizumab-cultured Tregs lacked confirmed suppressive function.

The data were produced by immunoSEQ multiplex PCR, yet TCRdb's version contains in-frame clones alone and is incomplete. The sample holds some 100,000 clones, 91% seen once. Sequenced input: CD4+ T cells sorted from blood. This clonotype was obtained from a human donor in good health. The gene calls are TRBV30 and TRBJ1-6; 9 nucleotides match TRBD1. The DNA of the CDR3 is TGTGCCTGGAGTATTGGCGGGACAGGGTATTCACCCCTCCACTTT. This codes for CAWSIGGTGYSPLHF.